This is a list of T cell receptor beta chains from one sample in a study of T-cell reconstitution after alpha-beta-depleted transplantation in children. MiXCR was run by TCRdb on the PCR reads, yielding one entry per CDR3 protein. The data contain 70,000 to 100,000 distinct CDR3 sequences, over 9% of them seen just once; the ten biggest clones take up over 11%. The material was PBMCs from the stem cell graft donor, obtained from the stem cell graft. The receptors stem from a human donor who donated a stem cell graft to a child with inherited bone marrow failure. The CDR3 runs from the conserved cysteine through the conserved F or W. D genes are given only for firm matches. Size tells how often a clone was seen (once, few, many) or the class of an expanded clone, and some rows leave it out.

d_gene,abundance,v_gene,j_gene,CDR3nt,CDR3aa
TRBD1,many,TRBV20-1,TRBJ1-2,TGCAGTGCTTCCCGGGACAGCACTAACTATGGCTACACCTTC,CSASRDSTNYGYTF
TRBD1,many,TRBV24-1,TRBJ1-2,TGTGCCACCAGTGATCCCGGGACAGCTAACTATGGCTACACCTTC,CATSDPGTANYGYTF
.,many,TRBV7-8,TRBJ2-3,TGTGCCAGCAGCTTAATGAGGGGAATCACAGATACGCAGTATTTT,CASSLMRGITDTQYF
.,.,TRBV5-6,TRBJ1-3,TGTGCCAGCAGCTTGGGGCGGCGGATACCTGCAAACACCATATATTTT,CASSLGRRIPANTIYF
.,.,TRBV4-2,TRBJ1-2,TGTGCCAGCAGCCAAGATAGAGGACGGTCTAACTATGGCTACACCTTC,CASSQDRGRSNYGYTF
.,many,TRBV20-1,TRBJ2-5,TGCAGTGCTAACCGGGCCTATGAGCGGGAGACCCAGTACTTC,CSANRAYERETQYF
.,many,TRBV10-3,TRBJ2-1,TGTGCCATCAGTGACCAGGGGAAGGAGTCCTACAATGAGCAGTTCTTC,CAISDQGKESYNEQFF
.,few,TRBV5-1,TRBJ2-7,TGCGCCAGCAGCGGGGGGGCCCTAACAGGGGACGAGCAGTACTTC,CASSGGALTGDEQYF
.,many,TRBV3-1,TRBJ1-1,TGTGCCAGCAGCCAAGGGGTCCGAGGGGGAGAAGCTTTCTTT,CASSQGVRGGEAFF
.,many,TRBV2,TRBJ2-4,TGTGCCAGCGTGCCCAGACGCGGGCGGGAAAACATTCAGTACTTC,CASVPRRGRENIQYF
TRBD2,many,TRBV5-1,TRBJ2-7,TGCGCCAGCAGCCCCGGGGGGGGAAAGTACGAGCAGTACTTC,CASSPGGGKYEQYF
.,few,TRBV7-9,TRBJ1-2,TGTGCCAGCAGCTTAGAAGGGGATGGCTACACCTTC,CASSLEGDGYTF
TRBD1,many,TRBV5-1,TRBJ1-1,TGCGCCAGCAGCTTGGCACTGGACAGGGTAAAGACTGAAGCTTTCTTT,CASSLALDRVKTEAFF
TRBD2,many,TRBV20-1,TRBJ2-1,TGCAGTGCCCCCACTAGCGGGGGGGCCTACAATGAGCAGTTCTTC,CSAPTSGGAYNEQFF
TRBD2,many,TRBV3-1,TRBJ2-1,TGTGCCAGCAGCATCAGCGGGGGGGGCAATGAGCAGTTCTTC,CASSISGGGNEQFF
.,.,TRBV20-1,TRBJ1-1,TGCAGTGCTAGGGGGGATGACTACCCGAACACTGAAGCTTTCTTT,CSARGDDYPNTEAFF
.,many,TRBV4-3,TRBJ1-4,TGCGCCAGCAGCCAAGATGTGGGAAGCTCTAATGAAAAACTGTTTTTT,CASSQDVGSSNEKLFF
.,many,TRBV5-5,TRBJ2-5,TGTGCCAGCAGCAAACGCGAGACCCAGTACTTC,CASSKRETQYF
.,many,TRBV18,TRBJ1-1,TGTGCCAGCTCACTCCGGACAGTTTACATGAACACTGAAGCTTTCTTT,CASSLRTVYMNTEAFF
TRBD1,many,TRBV5-1,TRBJ2-1,TGCGCCACTAAACCGGGACAGTCCTACAATGAGCAGTTCTTC,CATKPGQSYNEQFF
.,many,TRBV7-9,TRBJ2-3,TGTGCCAGCAGCCGATCAGGGGCTTTGGTAGATACGCAGTATTTT,CASSRSGALVDTQYF
TRBD2,many,TRBV7-2,TRBJ2-1,TGTGCCAGCAGCACTCAAGCGGGAGGTTACAATGAGCAGTTCTTT,CASSTQAGGYNEQFF
.,.,TRBV18,TRBJ1-6,TGTGCCAGCTCACCAAAACAGCCAGCTATCACGCCCCTCCACTTT,CASSPKQPAITPLHF
.,many,TRBV5-1,TRBJ2-7,TGCGCCAGCAGCGAGATTCAGGTAGGGGGAATCAACGAGCAGTACTTC,CASSEIQVGGINEQYF
TRBD1,few,TRBV4-3,TRBJ2-7,TGCGCCAGCAGCCAAGACGAGACAGGGGTAGAGCAGTACTTC,CASSQDETGVEQYF
TRBD1,many,TRBV20-1,TRBJ2-3,TGCAGTGCTAGAGATACCGACAGGGGGCACACAGATACGCAGTATTTT,CSARDTDRGHTDTQYF
TRBD2,.,TRBV4-3,TRBJ2-7,TGCGCCAGCAGACCCCTATTATCGACTAGCGGGGACGAGCAGTACTTC,CASRPLLSTSGDEQYF
.,many,TRBV12-3/TRBV12-4,TRBJ2-6,TGTGCCAGCAGTTTCCCCTCTCTTTCAGGGAGGATCGTTGTCGGGGCCAACGTCCTGACTTTC,CASSFPSLSGRIVVGANVLTF
.,many,TRBV5-1,TRBJ2-2,TGCGCCAGCAGCTTGGCCATGGGCACCGGGGAGCTGTTTTTT,CASSLAMGTGELFF
TRBD1,many,TRBV7-2,TRBJ1-6,TGTGCCAGCAGCTTAGTGGGACAGTTCTTTAATTCACCCCTCCACTTT,CASSLVGQFFNSPLHF